The 30 T cell receptor beta chains given below trace back to one sample, sequenced in a study of OX40 agonist ivuxolimab in advanced cancers. Clones were read by immunoSEQ multiplex PCR, and TCRdb kept only the in-frame ones, dropping some. The table has approximately 60,000 clones, roughly 84% seen once; the top ten hold 0.6% to 0.9%. The starting material was CD4+ or CD8+ T cells sorted from blood, obtained in a trial of the OX40 agonist ivuxolimab. These receptors originate from an adult with an advanced solid tumor such as melanoma, head and neck, liver or kidney cancer.

The chain links TRBV5-1 to TRBJ2-5; perhaps TRBD2 as D (5 bases). Germline lookup yields CDR1 SGHRS and CDR2 YFSETQ. This CDR3 is 14 amino acids long. V was pared by 5 bases and J by 3 bases, with 14 bases between. CDR3 bases: TGCGCCAGCAGTGACGGAGGCGGCGAAGAGACCCAGTACTTC. Its protein is CASSDGGGEETQYF. The full variable domain, its missing parts supplied by reference TRBV5-1 and TRBJ2-5, is KAGVTQTPRYLIKTRGQQVTLSCSPISGHRSVSWYQQTPGQGLQFLFEYFSETQRNKGNFPGRFSGRQFSNSRSEMNVSTLELGDSALYLCASSDGGGEETQYFGPGTRLLVL.

V gene TRBV7-8 combines with J gene TRBJ1-2; TRBD1 matches 11 bases. The CDR3 contains 16 residues. Germline CDR1 is SGHVS and CDR2 is FQNEAQ. Unmatched junction bases numbered 5, after V lost 1 base and J lost 4 bases. CDR3 coding DNA: TGTGCCAGCAGCTTAGAAATGGGACAGGGGGTCTATGGCTACACCTTC. Translation: CASSLEMGQGVYGYTF.

This chain links TRBV6-5 with TRBJ1-2; D gene uncertain. The CDR3 length is 14 residues. Trimming stripped 6 bases from V and 1 base from J, with 12 bases between. Germline V gives CDR1 MNHEY, CDR2 SVGAGI. CDR3 loop: CASSPHISNYGYTF. CDR3 coding DNA: TGTGCCAGCAGCCCCCACATCAGTAACTATGGCTACACCTTC.

The chain employs TRBV12-5 and TRBJ2-1; TRBD2 aligns across 8 bases. Trimming cost V 3 bases and J 5 bases; bases outside gene matches: 3. CDR3 size: 14 residues. From germline, CDR1 is LGHNT and CDR2 FRNRAP. The CDR3 loop is CASGLGLAHNEQFF. CDR3 coding DNA: TGTGCTAGTGGTTTAGGACTAGCCCACAATGAGCAGTTCTTC. The whole variable domain, remainder taken from reference TRBV12-5 and TRBJ2-1, is DARVTQTPRHKVTEMGQEVTMRCQPILGHNTVFWYRQTMMQGLELLAYFRNRAPLDDSGMPKDRFSAEMPDATLATLKIQPSEPRDSAVYFCASGLGLAHNEQFFGPGTRLTVL.

J is TRBJ2-1 and V is TRBV9; D possibly matches TRBD1 or TRBD2 (5 bases each). This CDR3 region has 11 residues. CDR1 and CDR2 from the germline V gene are SGDLS and YYNGEE. Trimming left V 2 bases short and J 13 bases short, with 10 bases between. CDR3 loop: CASSVGTLQFF. The CDR3 DNA follows: TGTGCCAGCAGCGTCGGGACGCTACAGTTCTTC.

This chain joins TRBV6-5 and TRBJ1-2; 9 bases line up with TRBD1. The CDR3 is 13 residues long. Germline V CDR1 and CDR2: MNHEY, SVGAGI. J was trimmed by 5 bases and V by 7 bases; bases with no gene match: 5. CDR3 DNA: TGTGCCAGCACCCCGACAGGGGGTTATGGCTACACCTTC. Protein: CASTPTGGYGYTF.

The genes are TRBV28 and TRBJ2-4, with D perhaps being TRBD1 or TRBD2 (5 bases each). The CDR3 loop spans 13 amino acids. Germline loops: CDR1 MDHEN, CDR2 SYDVKM. The V gene lost 9 bases and the J gene lost 6 bases, with 15 bases spanning the gap. CDR3 sequence (DNA): TGTGCCAGTCGACGGGACCTTAGAAACATTCAGTACTTC. Protein: CASRRDLRNIQYF.

The chain recombines TRBV7-9 with TRBJ1-2; perhaps TRBD1 as D (6 bases). From germline, CDR1 is SEHNR and CDR2 FQNEAQ (reference sequence). There are 15 residues in the CDR3. The ends were cut back, 5 bases at V and 6 bases at J, with 19 bases in the middle. CDR3 nucleotide sequence: TGTGCCAGCAGCAAAACAGGGTCCCGGACGGATGGCTACACCTTC. This translates into CASSKTGSRTDGYTF.

A note on this clone: Distinct nucleotide sequences in the sample also encode this CDR3. V gene TRBV14 combines with J gene TRBJ2-2, with TRBD1 matching 7 bases. CDR1 and CDR2 (germline): SGHDN, FVKESK. J lost 7 bases, V lost 4 bases, and 6 bases had no gene match. The CDR3 loop spans 14 amino acids. This CDR3 is CASSPTGLGGELFF. CDR3 DNA sequence: TGTGCCAGCAGCCCGACAGGGTTGGGCGGGGAGCTGTTTTTT. The full variable domain, completed using reference TRBV14 and TRBJ2-2, is EAGVTQFPSHSVIEKGQTVTLRCDPISGHDNLYWYRRVMGKEIKFLLHFVKESKQDESGMPNNRFLAERTGGTYSTLKVQPAELEDSGVYFCASSPTGLGGELFFGEGSRLTVL.

The chain combines TRBV19 with TRBJ2-7; TRBD1 might be the D (6 bases). The V gene's germline CDR1 is LNHDA and CDR2 SQIVND (reference sequence). The CDR3 runs 14 residues. V was pared by 5 bases and J by 4 bases, with 15 bases between. Here the CDR3 reads CASSPRPGQYEQYF. DNA of the CDR3: TGTGCCAGTAGTCCGAGACCGGGACAATACGAGCAGTACTTC.

The chain joins TRBV5-6 to TRBJ1-6; D is ambiguous. Germline-derived CDR1 and CDR2 are SGHDT and YYEEEE. The CDR3 consists of 14 residues. Trimming shortened V by 2 bases and J by 5 bases, and 8 bases separated the two germline ends. The CDR3 region has the DNA TGTGCCAGCAGCTTTGGAGTGGATAATTCACCCCTCCACTTT. Protein sequence: CASSFGVDNSPLHF.

This chain connects TRBV19 to TRBJ2-2; 8 bases match TRBD1. Trimming took 6 bases from V and 1 from J; bases not matched to a gene: 4. The CDR3 extends over 15 amino acids. Germline V gene data show CDR1 as LNHDA and CDR2 as SQIVND (reference sequence). The chain's CDR3 is CASSRTGLNTGELFF. CDR3 coding DNA: TGTGCCAGTAGCCGGACAGGGTTGAACACCGGGGAGCTGTTTTTT.

The chain uses TRBV5-1 and TRBJ1-1, with 7 bases that match TRBD1. Losses at the gene ends were 0 bases for V and 11 bases for J; bases not matched to a gene: 4. This CDR3 is 12 amino acids long. Germline V gene data show CDR1 as SGHRS and CDR2 as YFSETQ. The CDR3 DNA reads as TGCGCCAGCAGCTTGGACGGGACAGCTGCTTTCTTT. Protein product: CASSLDGTAAFF.

CDR3: CASSQSGQGVGNQPQHF. The CDR3 region has the DNA TGCGCCAGCAGTCAATCTGGCCAGGGGGTCGGCAATCAGCCCCAGCATTTT. The chain employs TRBV23-1 and TRBJ1-5, with 7 bases fitting TRBD1. TRBV23-1 is identified as an open reading frame with a role that is uncertain. This CDR3 is built from 17 residues. Unmatched junction bases numbered 7, after V lost 0 bases and J lost 2 bases.

V is TRBV18 and J is TRBJ2-7, with D unclear. Germline V gene data show CDR1 as KGHSH and CDR2 as LQKENI. The V end lost 3 bases, the J end lost 1 base, and 7 bases lay between the germline ends. This CDR3 contains 13 residues. DNA for the CDR3: TGTGCCAGCTCACCGATGTCGTCCTACGAGCAGTACTTC. It yields the protein CASSPMSSYEQYF. The full variable domain, completed using reference TRBV18 and TRBJ2-7, is NAGVMQNPRHLVRRRGQEARLRCSPMKGHSHVYWYRQLPEEGLKFMVYLQKENIIDESGMPKERFSAEFPKEGPSILRIQQVVRGDSAAYFCASSPMSSYEQYFGPGTRLTVT.

V and J are TRBV5-4 and TRBJ1-1, with D perhaps matching TRBD1 (6 bases). Germline V CDR1 and CDR2: SGHNT, YYREEE (reference sequence). CDR3 size: 16 residues. V was cut by 0 bases and J by 0 bases, with 12 bases left in between. The DNA for the CDR3 is TGTGCCAGCAGCTTGGAACAGGGCCATCTGAACACTGAAGCTTTCTTT. Encoded protein: CASSLEQGHLNTEAFF.

The rearrangement joins TRBV18 to TRBJ2-5; 7 bases match TRBD1. V shed 0 bases and J 5 bases; nucleotides not matched to a gene: 3. CDR3 length: 14 amino acids. Germline lookup yields CDR1 KGHSH and CDR2 LQKENI. The CDR3 nucleotides read TGTGCCAGCTCACCACCTTCGGACAGGGAGACCCAGTACTTC. Its protein is CASSPPSDRETQYF.

This chain uses TRBV5-6 with TRBJ1-2; 9 bases align to TRBD1. The CDR3 has 16 amino acids. Per the germline V gene, CDR1 is SGHDT and CDR2 is YYEEEE. With 2 bases clipped from V and 7 bases from J, the junction kept 12 bases outside the gene matches. As DNA, the CDR3 is TGTGCCAGCAGCTTAGGGACAGGGTTTCCTTTGAGTGGCTACACCTTC. Its translation is CASSLGTGFPLSGYTF.

V and J are TRBV27 and TRBJ1-5, with 11 bases matching TRBD1. Germline lookup yields CDR1 MNHEY and CDR2 SMNVEV (reference sequence). This CDR3 comprises 17 residues. V dropped 5 bases and J dropped 0; count of bases not matched to a gene: 6. The CDR3 coding sequence is TGTGCCAGCAGTCGGGGACAGGGGGGAACTAGCAATCAGCCCCAGCATTTT. Protein product: CASSRGQGGTSNQPQHF.

The rearrangement uses TRBV29-1 and TRBJ1-1; D is ambiguous. The germline V gene encodes CDR1 SQVTM and CDR2 ANQGSEA. CDR3 length equals 10 residues. Trimming cost V 7 bases and J 5 bases, with 8 bases left between them. For the CDR3, the DNA is TGCAGCGCCGTAATAACTGAAGCTTTCTTT. Translated, it gives CSAVITEAFF. Full variable domain (missing parts from reference TRBV29-1 and TRBJ1-1): SAVISQKPSRDICQRGTSLTIQCQVDSQVTMMFWYRQQPGQSLTLIATANQGSEATYESGFVIDKFPISRPNLTFSTLTVSNMSPEDSSIYLCSAVITEAFFGQGTRLTVV.

This clone was seen a single time. The chain has TRBV10-2 and TRBJ2-3; D remains unclear. Germline CDR1 and CDR2: WSHSY and SAAADI. The CDR3 runs to 12 residues. Trimming removed 5 bases from V and 2 bases from J, with 5 bases in between. The CDR3 coding sequence is TGCGCCAGCAGTCTCTCCACAGATACGCAGTATTTT. It encodes CASSLSTDTQYF.

The rearrangement joins TRBV28 to TRBJ2-7; D remains ambiguous. Germline assignment: CDR1 MDHEN and CDR2 SYDVKM. The CDR3 extends over 16 amino acids. Deletions cut 4 bases from V and 4 bases from J, with 20 bases between. CDR3 nucleotide sequence: TGTGCCAGCAGTTCCCTCCTGGACCTGTCAGAGTACGAGCAGTACTTC. It yields the protein CASSSLLDLSEYEQYF.

The chain uses TRBV6-1 and TRBJ2-3; TRBD2 agrees at 11 bases. This CDR3 spans 18 amino acids. Germline CDR1 reads MNHNS; CDR2 reads SASEGT. Trimming removed 2 bases from V and 0 bases from J; junction bases left unmatched: 7. The CDR3 DNA follows: TGTGCCAGCAGTGAATTTGGGACTAGCGGAACTAGCACAGATACGCAGTATTTT. This sequence encodes CASSEFGTSGTSTDTQYF.

V usage is TRBV19 and J usage is TRBJ1-2; D is ambiguous. Germline CDR1 reads LNHDA; CDR2 reads SQIVND (reference sequence). The V end was cut by 10 bases, the J end by 0 bases, with 12 bases between. The CDR3 sequence is 13 residues long. The CDR3 bases are TGTGCCACCAACGCGCGGGCTAACTATGGCTACACCTTC. It yields the protein CATNARANYGYTF.

The chain uses TRBV6-6 and TRBJ2-2; tentative D call: TRBD2 (6 bases). Looked up from germline, CDR1 is MNHNY and CDR2 is SVGAGI (reference sequence). The CDR3 is 16 residues long. V was shortened by 7 bases and J by 5 bases, with 20 bases between the two germline ends. The CDR3 DNA reads as TGTGCCAGCACCTACCCGGCGGGGAAAGAGACCGGGGAGCTGTTTTTT. Residues: CASTYPAGKETGELFF.

The chain employs TRBV5-1 and TRBJ2-2; 9 bases align to TRBD2. V lost 0 bases and J lost 1; bases outside the gene matches: 7. The CDR3 totals 18 residues. Germline lookup yields CDR1 SGHRS and CDR2 YFSETQ. The CDR3 here is CASSLDGSGGLNTGELFF. The CDR3 bases are TGCGCCAGCAGCTTGGACGGTAGCGGGGGCCTGAACACCGGGGAGCTGTTTTTT.

This sequence joins TRBV7-8 and TRBJ2-3, with TRBD1 as a possible D gene (8 bases). The V gene's germline CDR1 is SGHVS and CDR2 FQNEAQ. The CDR3 spans 16 residues. V shed 1 base and J shed 5 bases, with 16 bases lying between them. The CDR3 nucleotides read TGTGCCAGCAGCTTAGACAGGGGGGGAGGTGTAGATACGCAGTATTTT. It yields the protein CASSLDRGGGVDTQYF.

This clone appeared a few times. CDR3 sequence: CASSLVRENSYEQYF. As DNA, the CDR3 is TGTGCCAGCAGCTTAGTGCGGGAGAACTCCTACGAGCAGTACTTC. The rearrangement uses TRBV7-2 and TRBJ2-7; TRBD2 agrees at 7 bases. The CDR3 runs to 15 residues. The germline V gene has CDR1 SGHTA and CDR2 FQGNSA. Trimming cost V 1 base and J 0 bases; bases outside gene matches: 3.

J is TRBJ2-7 and V is TRBV15; 7 bases align to TRBD2. V shed 2 bases and J 6 bases; nucleotides not matched to a gene: 13. This CDR3 is built from 16 residues. Germline V CDR1 and CDR2: LNHNV, YYDKDF (reference sequence). DNA for the CDR3: TGTGCCACCAGCAGAACCCCAGCGGGGCGGGGAGGCGAGCAGTACTTC. This codes for CATSRTPAGRGGEQYF.

The chain carries TRBV6-1 and TRBJ1-2; D is ambiguous. The germline V and J ends were trimmed by 6 bases and 8 bases, with 13 bases remaining between them. Germline-derived CDR1 and CDR2 are MNHNS and SASEGT. This CDR3 has 12 residues. The CDR3 spells CASSSLPRGYTF. As DNA, the CDR3 is TGTGCCAGCAGCTCTCTCCCCCGAGGCTACACCTTC.